This T cell receptor (beta chain) originates from a study of cytomegalovirus exposure and HLA in healthy donors. PCR was performed using 60 Vbeta and 13 Jbeta primers. Generated by immunoSEQ multiplex PCR, the TCRdb table keeps only in-frame clones and is missing some. Of 180,000 or so clones in the sample, under 80% were seen once. The CDR3 runs to 12 residues. CDR1 is MNHNS and CDR2 is SASEGT in the germline V gene. Trimming took 2 bases from V and 4 from J, leaving 3 bases between them. The source material was PBMCs. The J gene is TRBJ1-3, the V gene TRBV6-1; D remains ambiguous. This TCR was recovered from a human donor in good health. CDR3 region: CASSERGNTIYF. CDR3 DNA sequence: TGTGCCAGCAGTGAACGGGGAAACACCATATATTTT.